This TCR beta chain stems from a study of blood T cell repertoires in COVID-19. This clone was found once. Libraries were prepared by immunoSEQ multiplex PCR; TCRdb keeps only in-frame clonotypes and omits some of them. The table lists 99,000 or so clones, about 89% of them singletons. V was pared by 3 bases and J by 6 bases, with 11 bases between. Germline V gene lookup returns CDR1 GTSNPN and CDR2 SVGIG (reference sequence). The CDR3 consists of 12 residues. This receptor was identified in a human donor in a cohort sampled during active COVID-19. The chain links TRBV30 to TRBJ1-2; D not resolved. Sample: peripheral blood. CDR3 nucleotides: TGTGCCTGGAGAACTGGTCTACATGGCTACACCTTC. Its translation: CAWRTGLHGYTF.